This T cell receptor (beta chain) was captured in a study of T cell repertoires in cytomegalovirus infection. Study-level information: From public TCR beta signatures came an indication of both CMV infection and matching HLA type. Study-wide findings and caveats: Dominant in the ex vivo response were TCR beta clonotypes restricted by HLA-C and specific for CMV.

TCRdb reprocessed the reads via MiXCR and lists one record per CDR3 protein. The sample shows some 800,000 distinct CDR3 sequences, 25% to 30% of them seen only once. This clonotype has just a few counts. Its antigen remains unknown. The germline V gene encodes CDR1 DFQATT and CDR2 SNEGSKA (reference sequence). Trimming cost V 7 bases and J 2 bases; bases outside gene matches: 13. The CDR3 contains 18 residues. The sample consisted of cultured CD8+ T cells from PBMCs, taken from culture after CMV antigen stimulation. The chain joins TRBV20-1 to TRBJ2-1, with TRBD2 matching 14 bases. The origin of this receptor is a human donor in good health (CMV status not recorded). Some clones in this sample may be carry-over from other donors' samples. The CDR3: CSGLTGTSGGPPYNEQFF. CDR3 nucleotide sequence: TGCAGTGGTTTGACCGGGACTAGCGGGGGCCCTCCCTACAATGAGCAGTTCTTC.